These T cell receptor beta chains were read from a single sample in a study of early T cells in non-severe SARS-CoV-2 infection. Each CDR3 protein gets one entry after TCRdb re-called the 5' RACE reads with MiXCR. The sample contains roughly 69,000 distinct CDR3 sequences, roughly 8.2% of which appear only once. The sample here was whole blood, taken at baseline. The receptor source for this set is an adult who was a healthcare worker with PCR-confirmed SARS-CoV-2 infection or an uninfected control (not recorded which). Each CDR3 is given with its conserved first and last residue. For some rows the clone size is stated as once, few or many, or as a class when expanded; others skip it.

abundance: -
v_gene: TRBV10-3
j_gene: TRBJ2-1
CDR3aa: CAISDSWYEQFF

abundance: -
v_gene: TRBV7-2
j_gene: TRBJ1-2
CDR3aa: CASSLAGQPRLGYTF

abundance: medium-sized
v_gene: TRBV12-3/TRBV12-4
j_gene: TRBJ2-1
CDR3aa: CASSLAFGEGNEQFF

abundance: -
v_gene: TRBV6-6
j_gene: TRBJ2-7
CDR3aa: CASSPGNYEQYF

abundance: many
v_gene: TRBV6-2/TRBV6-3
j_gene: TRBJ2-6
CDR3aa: CASARGGAGANVLTF

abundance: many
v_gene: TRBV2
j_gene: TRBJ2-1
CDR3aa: CASNRGPEYEQFF

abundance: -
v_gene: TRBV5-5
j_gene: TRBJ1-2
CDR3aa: CASSSTGDLYGYTF

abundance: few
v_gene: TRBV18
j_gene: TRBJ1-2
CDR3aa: CASSPPSGYGYTF

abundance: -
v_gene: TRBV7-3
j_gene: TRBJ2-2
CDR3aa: CASSKGSGELFF

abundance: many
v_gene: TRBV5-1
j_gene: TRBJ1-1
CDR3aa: CASSTRTGEGTEAFF

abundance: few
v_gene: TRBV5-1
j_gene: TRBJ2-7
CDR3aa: CASGQGPNYEQYF

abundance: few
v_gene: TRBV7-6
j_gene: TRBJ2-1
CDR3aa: CASSPPGHRYNEQFF

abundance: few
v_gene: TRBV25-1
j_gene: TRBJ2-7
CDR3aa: CASSEGGGTSGIREQYF

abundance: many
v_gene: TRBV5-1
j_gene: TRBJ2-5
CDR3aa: CASSPLAGGETQYF

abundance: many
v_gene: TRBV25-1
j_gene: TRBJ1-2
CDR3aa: CASSEWGNYYGYTF

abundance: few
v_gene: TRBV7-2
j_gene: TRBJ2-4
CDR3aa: CASSFTRQGALGNIQYF

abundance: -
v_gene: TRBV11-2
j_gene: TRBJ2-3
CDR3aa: CASRYTGGDTQYF

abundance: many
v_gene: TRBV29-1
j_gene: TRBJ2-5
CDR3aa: CSSLGASGQETQYF

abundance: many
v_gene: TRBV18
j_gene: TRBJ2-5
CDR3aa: CASSLTPRDAETQYF

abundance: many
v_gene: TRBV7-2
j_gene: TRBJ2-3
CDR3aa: CASSLALALTDTQYF

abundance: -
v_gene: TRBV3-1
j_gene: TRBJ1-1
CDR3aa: CASSQGTGRNTEAFF

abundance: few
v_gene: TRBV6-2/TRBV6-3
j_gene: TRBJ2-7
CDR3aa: CASSYGGPGAYEQYF

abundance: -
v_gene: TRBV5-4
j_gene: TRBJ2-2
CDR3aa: CASSSPGLAGGSRTGELFF

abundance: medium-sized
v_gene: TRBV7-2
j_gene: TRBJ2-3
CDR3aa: CASSLISVSDTQYF

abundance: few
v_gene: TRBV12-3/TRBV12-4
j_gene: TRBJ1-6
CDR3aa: CASSQFDRGPLHF

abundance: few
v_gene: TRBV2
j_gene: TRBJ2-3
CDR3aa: CASRLRDSGTDTQYF

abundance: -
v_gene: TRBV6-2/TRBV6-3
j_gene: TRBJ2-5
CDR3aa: CASSYVGWEETQYF

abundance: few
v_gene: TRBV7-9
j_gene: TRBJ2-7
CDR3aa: CASSATVTYEQYF

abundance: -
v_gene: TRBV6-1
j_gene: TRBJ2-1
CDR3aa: CASRAGTSGNPEQFF

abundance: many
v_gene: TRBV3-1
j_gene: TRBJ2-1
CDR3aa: CASSRVGGSYNEQFF

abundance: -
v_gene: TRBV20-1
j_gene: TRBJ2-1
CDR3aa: CSANPGSSYNEQFF

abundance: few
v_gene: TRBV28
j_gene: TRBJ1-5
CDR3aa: CASSLHSGSNSNQPQHF

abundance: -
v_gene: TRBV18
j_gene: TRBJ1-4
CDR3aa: CASSPPGSSTNEKLFF

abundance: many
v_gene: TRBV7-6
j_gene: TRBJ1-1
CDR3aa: CASSLRAGTGRNTEAFF

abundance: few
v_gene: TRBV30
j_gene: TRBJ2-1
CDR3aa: CAWSPGRNEQFF

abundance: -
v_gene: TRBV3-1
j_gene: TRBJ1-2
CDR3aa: CASSQGTGTAINYGYTF

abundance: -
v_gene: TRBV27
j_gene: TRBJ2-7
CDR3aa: CASSPGQGIEQYF

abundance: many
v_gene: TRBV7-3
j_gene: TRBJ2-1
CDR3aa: CASSLNGEGSSYNEQFF

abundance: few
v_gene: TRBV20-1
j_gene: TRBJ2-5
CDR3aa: CSARRGLAGVQETQYF

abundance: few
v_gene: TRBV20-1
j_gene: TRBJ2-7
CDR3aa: CSARDPRGGYEQYF

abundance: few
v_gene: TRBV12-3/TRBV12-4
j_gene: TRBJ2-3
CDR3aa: CASSPGQTSTDTQYF

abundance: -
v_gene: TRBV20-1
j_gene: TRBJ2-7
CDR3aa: CSAWTGPDRGQYF

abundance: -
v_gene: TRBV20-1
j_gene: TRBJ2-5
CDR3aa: CSAQDSTGQETQYF

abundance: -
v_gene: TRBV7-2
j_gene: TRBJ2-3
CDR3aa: CASSPGLAGVIDTQYF

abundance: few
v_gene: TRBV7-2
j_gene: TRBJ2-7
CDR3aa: CASSPEPGNEQYF

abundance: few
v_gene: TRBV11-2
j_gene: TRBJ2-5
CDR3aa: CASRGLAREETQYF

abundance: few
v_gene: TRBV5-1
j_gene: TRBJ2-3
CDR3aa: CASSLADTQYF

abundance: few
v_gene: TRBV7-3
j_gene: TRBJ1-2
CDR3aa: CASSGPGAGRGYTF

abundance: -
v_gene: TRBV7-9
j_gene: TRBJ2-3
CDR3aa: CASSVPGQSTDTQYF

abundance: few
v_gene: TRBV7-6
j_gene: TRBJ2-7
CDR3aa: CASSSGLAGVKEQYF

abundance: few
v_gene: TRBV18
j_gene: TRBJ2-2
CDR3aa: CASSQQLSGYTGELFF

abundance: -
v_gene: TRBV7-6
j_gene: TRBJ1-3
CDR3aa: CASSLGQGAGNTIYF

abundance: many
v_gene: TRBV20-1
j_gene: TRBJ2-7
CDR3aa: CSARALTGDPYEQYF

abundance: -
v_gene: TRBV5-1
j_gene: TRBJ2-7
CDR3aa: CASSFFRSGQISYEQYF

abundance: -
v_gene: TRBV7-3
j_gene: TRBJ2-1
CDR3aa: CASSQTGTSAYNEQFF

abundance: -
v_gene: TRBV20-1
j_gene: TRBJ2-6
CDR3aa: CSARDPNSGANVLTF

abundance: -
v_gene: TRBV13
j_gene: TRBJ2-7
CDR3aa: CASSLVGDEQYF

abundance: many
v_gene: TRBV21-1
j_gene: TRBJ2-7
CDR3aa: CASSKDLREPNEQYF

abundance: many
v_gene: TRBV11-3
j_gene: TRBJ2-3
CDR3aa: CASSLDTSGTDTQYF